This T cell receptor beta chain was profiled in a study of T cells after yellow fever vaccination. TCRdb ran MiXCR on the 5' RACE reads and lists one entry per CDR3 protein. The data hold 450,000 to 550,000 distinct CDR3 sequences, with around 21% observed a single time. Germline lookup yields CDR1 DFQATT and CDR2 SNEGSKA (reference sequence). This CDR3 contains 13 residues. V shed 2 bases and J shed 9 bases, with 14 bases lying between them. This clonotype was obtained from a man aged 25-45 years who received the YFV17D yellow fever vaccine. The material sequenced was PBMCs, taken 15 days after the yellow fever booster vaccination. The chain joins TRBV20-1 to TRBJ2-1; D uncertain. For the CDR3, the DNA is TGCAGTGCTAGATACCCCGGGCTCCTTGAGCAGTTCTTC. Translating gives CSARYPGLLEQFF.